The rows below give T cell receptor beta chains drawn from one sample of a study of blood T cell repertoires in COVID-19. Measured with immunoSEQ multiplex PCR; TCRdb has only the in-frame clones, and not every one. Here the sample spans around 240,000 clones, approximately 80% being singletons. The sample was peripheral blood. The receptors were sampled from a woman in her forties or fifties with acute or convalescent COVID-19. Both conserved end residues are part of each CDR3. D genes are given only for firm matches.

J	V	D	CDR3
TRBJ1-6	TRBV4-3	NA	CASSQDPAGQSPLHF
TRBJ1-2	TRBV4-3	TRBD1	CASSQAGTGYNYGYTF
TRBJ1-5	TRBV6-1	NA	CASSEFGGRQPQHF
TRBJ1-3	TRBV5-1	TRBD1	CASSDGQGINTIYF
TRBJ1-5	TRBV6-1	NA	CASSDPPQGGGNQPQHF
TRBJ2-2	TRBV7-3	NA	CASSSQGNTGELFF
TRBJ2-7	TRBV30	TRBD2	CAGERGGLRYEQYF
TRBJ1-1	TRBV5-4	NA	CASSIISEGRRWVNTEAFF
TRBJ1-2	TRBV3-1/TRBV3-2	NA	CASSQVGGLGYTF
TRBJ1-1	TRBV11-2	NA	CASSPGHYTEAFF
TRBJ2-7	TRBV18	TRBD2	CASSPPSGRANNEQYF
TRBJ1-4	TRBV5-1	NA	CASRSTVSPNEKLFF
TRBJ1-2	TRBV5-1	TRBD1	CASSLGQGVGYGYTF
TRBJ1-1	TRBV15	NA	CATRSTIGLNTEAFF
TRBJ1-4	TRBV12-3/TRBV12-4	NA	CASSLQQGEKLFF
TRBJ1-2	TRBV5-1	NA	CASSRTDLGDYGYTF
TRBJ1-4	TRBV3-1/TRBV3-2	NA	CASSPDPRDGAEKLFF
TRBJ1-6	TRBV7-2	TRBD1	CASSTGVGNSPLHF
TRBJ2-1	TRBV5-1	TRBD1	CASRGGQAYNEQFF
TRBJ2-3	TRBV19	NA	CASRPHGADTQYF
TRBJ1-2	TRBV19	TRBD1	CASRDRGRGGYTF
TRBJ2-7	TRBV13	NA	CASSLGGIGEGQYF
TRBJ1-2	TRBV28	NA	CASSPLSSRRGYTF
TRBJ1-1	TRBV6-5	NA	CASSYGSTEAFF
TRBJ1-2	TRBV6-5	TRBD1	CASRTGTVGYTF
TRBJ1-3	TRBV7-2	NA	CASSMGGGGNTIYF
TRBJ2-7	TRBV5-6	TRBD1	CASSLVGQGSNEQYF
TRBJ2-7	TRBV7-3	NA	CASSLTPQTTYEQYF
TRBJ1-5	TRBV6-2/TRBV6-3	NA	CASSPQRVSNQPQHF
TRBJ2-2	TRBV23-1	NA	CASTQTGGELFF
TRBJ1-6	TRBV19	NA	CASNVDSYGDSPLHF
TRBJ2-1	TRBV5-6	TRBD1	CASSYPGGSDNEQFF
TRBJ1-4	TRBV7-8	NA	CASSLVRGPEKLFF
TRBJ1-5	TRBV3-1/TRBV3-2	NA	CASSQDPGGEQPQHF
TRBJ2-5	TRBV4-1	TRBD2	CASSQASGRRVETQYF
TRBJ1-1	TRBV20-1	NA	CSASTGHTEAFF
TRBJ1-6	TRBV7-8	TRBD1	CASSLGNRGLSSPLHF
TRBJ1-1	TRBV19	TRBD1	CASSIDFGQALNTEAFF
TRBJ2-1	TRBV19	NA	CASKTEPSSYNEQFF
TRBJ2-7	TRBV27	NA	CASSSPPGVTYF
TRBJ1-3	TRBV13	NA	CASSFLLGGRNTIYF
TRBJ1-5	TRBV19	TRBD1	CASRNSGTANQPQHF
TRBJ1-1	TRBV28	TRBD1	CASRQRQGGTEAFF
TRBJ2-7	TRBV10-3	TRBD1	CAIRPGQGAYEQYF
TRBJ1-5	TRBV12-1	NA	CASSLPLLFRTGRESQPQHF
TRBJ2-2	TRBV18	NA	CASSSTRGNTGELFF
TRBJ2-7	TRBV2	TRBD2	CASRWEAGDEQYF